This TCR beta chain stems from a study of control samples from healthy donors and cancer patients. Sequencing used immunoSEQ multiplex PCR; TCRdb keeps in-frame clones, though not all of them. This table has 150,000 or so clones, 90% to 95% appearing once. The clonotype comes from a man aged 18 to 29 in good health. The sample consisted of blood.

CDR3 sequence: CATSRARQDPYEQYF. CDR3 bases: TGTGCCACCAGCAGAGCGCGGCAGGACCCCTACGAGCAGTACTTC. This rearrangement joins TRBV15 to TRBJ2-7, with D unresolved. There are 15 residues in the CDR3. Germline V gives CDR1 LNHNV, CDR2 YYDKDF (reference sequence). The V gene lost 1 base and the J gene lost 2 bases, with 12 bases spanning the gap.